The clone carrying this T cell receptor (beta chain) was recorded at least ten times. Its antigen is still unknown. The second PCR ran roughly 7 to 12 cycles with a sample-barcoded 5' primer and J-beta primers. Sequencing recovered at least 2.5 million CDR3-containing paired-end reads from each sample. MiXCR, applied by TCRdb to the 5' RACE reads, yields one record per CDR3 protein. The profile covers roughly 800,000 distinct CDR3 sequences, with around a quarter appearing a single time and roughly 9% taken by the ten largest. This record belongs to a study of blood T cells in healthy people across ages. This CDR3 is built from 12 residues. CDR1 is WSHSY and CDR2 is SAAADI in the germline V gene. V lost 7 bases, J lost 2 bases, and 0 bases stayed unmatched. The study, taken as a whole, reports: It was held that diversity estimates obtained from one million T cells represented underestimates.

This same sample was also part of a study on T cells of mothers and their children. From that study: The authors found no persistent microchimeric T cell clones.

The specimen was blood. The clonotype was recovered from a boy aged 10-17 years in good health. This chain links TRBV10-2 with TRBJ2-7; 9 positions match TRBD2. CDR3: CASTSGTYEQYF. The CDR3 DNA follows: TGCGCCAGCACTAGCGGGACCTACGAGCAGTACTTC.